This T cell receptor beta chain was found in a study of T cells in Graves' hyperthyroidism and ophthalmopathy. Amplified TCR beta CDR3 regions came from RNA transcripts. Carried out on the TCR CDR3, a first-round RT-PCR used the HTBI primer set. MiXCR, applied by TCRdb to the multiplex PCR reads, yields one record per CDR3 protein. The sample records a few hundred thousand distinct CDR3 sequences, approximately 14% being singletons. Germline V gives CDR1 GTSNPN, CDR2 SVGIG (reference sequence). The V gene lost 5 bases and the J gene lost 4 bases, with 15 bases spanning the gap. This CDR3 has 13 residues. There are many counts of this clonotype. Its antigen is as yet unknown. Diagnostic decisions used clinical symptoms, serum thyroxine and TRAb, thyroid ultrasound and orbital computed tomography. General study points: Among clonotypes expanded in thyroid above 0.001, most were also found in blood.

The clonotype originates from a woman in her twenties or thirties with Graves' ophthalmopathy. The rearrangement joins TRBV30 to TRBJ2-7, with a possible D match to TRBD1 (6 bases). Specimen: blood. This CDR3 is CAWAQGNTYEQYF. The CDR3 region has the DNA TGTGCCTGGGCACAGGGAAACACATACGAGCAGTACTTC.